This is a list of T cell receptor beta chains from one sample in a study of Ad26.COV2.S vaccination and SARS-CoV-2 variants. Only in-frame clones appear in the TCRdb table, and some are missing; sequencing was by immunoSEQ multiplex PCR. The sample includes around 300,000 clones, about 89% of them seen just once. This specimen consisted of peripheral blood, obtained in a trial of Ad26.COV2.S vaccine versus placebo. The receptors originated from a person aged 18-65 years who received the Ad26.COV2.S COVID-19 vaccine or a placebo. Both conserved end residues are part of each CDR3. A D gene is named only where the DNA matches it firmly. Not all rows give a size; the values are once, few, many and, for expanded clones, a class.

J: TRBJ1-5; size: -; D: TRBD1; V: TRBV15; DNA: TGTGCCACCAGCAGATCGGACAGGGTTAATCAGCCCCAGCATTTT; CDR3: CATSRSDRVNQPQHF
J: TRBJ2-5; size: few; D: -; V: TRBV5-1; DNA: TGCGCCAGCAGTCGGCAGAAGGGGGAGACCCAGTACTTC; CDR3: CASSRQKGETQYF
J: TRBJ2-3; size: -; D: TRBD2; V: TRBV2; DNA: TGTGCCAGAGGGACTAGTAGTCTCACAGATACGCAGTATTTT; CDR3: CARGTSSLTDTQYF
J: TRBJ2-3; size: -; D: -; V: TRBV5-4; DNA: TGTGCCAGCAGCTCCAGGGCGACTAGCACAGATACGCAGTATTTT; CDR3: CASSSRATSTDTQYF
J: TRBJ2-5; size: -; D: -; V: TRBV7-6; DNA: TGTGCCAGCAGCTTAGCGCTAGGGGGTTTAGAAGAGACCCAGTACTTC; CDR3: CASSLALGGLEETQYF
J: TRBJ1-2; size: -; D: TRBD1; V: TRBV2; DNA: TGTGCCAGCAGGAGGACAGGGTATGGCTACACCTTC; CDR3: CASRRTGYGYTF
J: TRBJ2-5; size: -; D: TRBD1; V: TRBV6-6; DNA: TGTGCCAGCAGTTGGACCGGGACAGGGGCTGAGACCCAGTACTTC; CDR3: CASSWTGTGAETQYF
J: TRBJ1-1; size: -; D: -; V: TRBV3-1/TRBV3-2; DNA: TGTGCCAGCAGCCGGTCCAGGGGCACTGAAGCTTTCTTT; CDR3: CASSRSRGTEAFF
J: TRBJ2-3; size: -; D: TRBD2; V: TRBV6-2/TRBV6-3; DNA: TGTGCCAGCAGCGAAACTCCGGGACTACGCACAGATACGCAGTATTTT; CDR3: CASSETPGLRTDTQYF
J: TRBJ1-4; size: -; D: -; V: TRBV4-1; DNA: TGCGCCAGCAGCCAAGAAACGGCAGACTACTATAATGAAAAACTGTTTTTT; CDR3: CASSQETADYYNEKLFF
J: TRBJ2-1; size: -; D: -; V: TRBV29-1; DNA: TGCAGCGTTGAAACCGGGGATGAGCAGTTCTTC; CDR3: CSVETGDEQFF
J: TRBJ2-1; size: once; D: TRBD1; V: TRBV19; DNA: TGTGCCAGTAGAACAGAGGACAGGAGAAACAATGAGCAGTTCTTC; CDR3: CASRTEDRRNNEQFF
J: TRBJ1-4; size: -; D: -; V: TRBV19; DNA: TGTGCCAGTAGTCCCCTCCGGGCCTCGGGCGGAAAACTGTTTTTT; CDR3: CASSPLRASGGKLFF
J: TRBJ1-2; size: once; D: -; V: TRBV30; DNA: TGTGCCTGGAGTGTTGTCAGAAACTATGGCTACACCTTC; CDR3: CAWSVVRNYGYTF
J: TRBJ2-3; size: -; D: TRBD1; V: TRBV3-1/TRBV3-2; DNA: TGTGCCAGCAGCCTCGGACAGGGGGGTCTTAGCACAGATACGCAGTATTTT; CDR3: CASSLGQGGLSTDTQYF
J: TRBJ2-1; size: -; D: -; V: TRBV19; DNA: TGTGCCAGTAGTATAGGGGCAGAGGGCTACAATGAGCAGTTCTTC; CDR3: CASSIGAEGYNEQFF
J: TRBJ2-7; size: -; D: -; V: TRBV6-1; DNA: TGTGCCAGCAGTGAAGAAGGCAGGGGAACCTACGAGCAGTACTTC; CDR3: CASSEEGRGTYEQYF
J: TRBJ2-3; size: -; D: TRBD2; V: TRBV10-2; DNA: TGCGCCAGCAGTGAGGCTAAGCGGGGGGCTATGTTTACGCAGTATTTT; CDR3: CASSEAKRGAMFTQYF
J: TRBJ1-1; size: -; D: -; V: TRBV27; DNA: TGTGCCAGCAGTTTCTTGGTGAACACTGAAGCTTTCTTT; CDR3: CASSFLVNTEAFF
J: TRBJ1-4; size: -; D: -; V: TRBV4-1; DNA: TGCGCCAGCAGCCAAACCGGGGGGGATGAAAAACTGTTTTTT; CDR3: CASSQTGGDEKLFF
J: TRBJ2-1; size: -; D: -; V: TRBV27; DNA: TGTGCCAGCAGTCTAGCGTCCTACAATGAGCAGTTCTTC; CDR3: CASSLASYNEQFF
J: TRBJ1-2; size: once; D: TRBD1; V: TRBV28; DNA: TGTGCCAGCAGTTTCAAGGGGGCAGGGAGACGCGATCGCGGCTACACCTTC; CDR3: CASSFKGAGRRDRGYTF
J: TRBJ1-1; size: -; D: -; V: TRBV11-3; DNA: TGTGCCAGCAGCTTGACAGGAGACACTGAAGCTTTCTTT; CDR3: CASSLTGDTEAFF